This record concerns one T cell receptor beta chain sequence. V was pared by 5 bases and J by 5 bases, with 1 base of the junction left unmatched. The CDR3 is 12 amino acids. This sample is part of a study of T cells of healthy individuals. From the 5' RACE reads, TCRdb called clonotypes with MiXCR, one entry per CDR3 protein. The sample consists of 50,000 to 55,000 distinct CDR3 sequences, roughly 14% of them appearing once. The clonotype comes from a human donor in good health. This chain uses TRBV12-3 or TRBV12-4 with TRBJ2-5; 8 positions match TRBD1. CDR3 sequence: CASSRQGETQYF. CDR3 sequence (DNA): TGTGCCAGCAGTCGACAGGGGGAGACCCAGTACTTC.